The T cell receptor beta chain under discussion was sequenced for a study of shared clonotypes between healthy human individuals. The study's findings and limits: Sequencing of the sorted subsets was shown by rarefaction to be incomplete despite large depth. An anticipated effect of sequencing depth on clonotype sharing among donors was recognized.

Only in-frame clones appear in the TCRdb table, and some are missing; sequencing was by immunoSEQ multiplex PCR. The sample contains some 2,500,000 clones, 85% to 95% of which appear only once. CDR3 size: 16 residues. Trimming took 0 bases from V and 5 from J; bases not matched to a gene: 7. Germline V CDR1 and CDR2: SGHRS, YFSETQ. As to this clone: Its matching antigen is unknown.

This receptor was identified in a man aged 18 to 29 in good health. Some clones in this sample may be carry-over from other donors' samples. Sequenced material: naive CD4+ T cells from PBMCs. Specified subset: CD45RA+ positively selected. The V call is TRBV5-1, the J call TRBJ2-1; the match to TRBD2 covers 8 bases. The CDR3 DNA is TGCGCCAGCAGCTTGGTTTTAGCGGGACTGAACAATGAGCAGTTCTTC. Its protein is CASSLVLAGLNNEQFF.